The rows below give T cell receptor beta chains drawn from one sample of a study of blood T cell repertoires in COVID-19. Repertoires were generated with immunoSEQ multiplex PCR, while TCRdb's copy carries only in-frame clones and drops some. The sample consists of about 150,000 clones, 80% to 85% of them appearing once. Sequencing input: PBMCs or T cells enriched from blood (not recorded which). These receptors were obtained from a man between 65 and 85 years old who had been exposed to COVID-19. Both conserved end residues are part of each CDR3. D genes are given only for firm matches. A clone size is listed for some rows: how often the clone was seen (once, few, many), or a class if it is expanded.

j_call,clone_size,d_call,v_call,cdr3_nt,cdr3_aa
TRBJ1-5,.,.,TRBV25-1,TGTGCCAGCAGACAAGTCGGGGTGAATCAGCCCCAGCATTTT,CASRQVGVNQPQHF
TRBJ2-5,.,.,TRBV3-1/TRBV3-2,TGTGCCAGCAGCCAAGCAGGGGTCGAGACCCAGTACTTC,CASSQAGVETQYF
TRBJ2-5,.,TRBD2,TRBV2,TGTGCCAGCAGTGCTGTCGGGACTAGCGGAGAGACCCAGTACTTC,CASSAVGTSGETQYF
TRBJ1-6,.,TRBD1,TRBV19,TGTGCCAGTAGTACCACGGGACAGGGACTCAATTCACCCCTCCACTTT,CASSTTGQGLNSPLHF
TRBJ2-7,once,TRBD2,TRBV3-1/TRBV3-2,TGTGCCAGCAGCCAAGTAGGGACTAGCGGGATCTACGAGCAGTACTTC,CASSQVGTSGIYEQYF
TRBJ2-7,.,.,TRBV4-2,TGTGCCAGCAGCCAGACAGGCGAGCAGTACTTC,CASSQTGEQYF
TRBJ1-2,.,.,TRBV3-1/TRBV3-2,TGTGCCAGCACTTCGAGGGGGGGAGGCTATGGCTACACCTTC,CASTSRGGGYGYTF
TRBJ1-6,.,.,TRBV7-6,TGTGCCAGCAGCTTAGGGGGCAGGGATTCACCCCTCCACTTT,CASSLGGRDSPLHF
TRBJ2-5,.,TRBD2,TRBV27,TGTGCCAGCAGTTTTACCCCTACTAGCGGGATACGAGAGACCCAGTACTTC,CASSFTPTSGIRETQYF
TRBJ1-3,.,.,TRBV5-8,TGTGCCAGCAGCCTAGTGGGTGGAAACACCATATATTTT,CASSLVGGNTIYF
TRBJ1-2,.,.,TRBV5-1,TGCGCCAGCAGCTTGGGGACAGACTACTATGGCTACACCTTC,CASSLGTDYYGYTF
TRBJ2-7,.,TRBD2,TRBV19,TGTGCCAGTAGTGACCTAGCGGGTATCGAGCAGTACTTC,CASSDLAGIEQYF
TRBJ1-2,few,TRBD1,TRBV7-2,TGTGCCAGCAGCTTGGGACAGGGGCCCTATGGCTACACCTTC,CASSLGQGPYGYTF
TRBJ1-2,.,.,TRBV3-1/TRBV3-2,TGTGCCAGCAGCCCCCGGGGGGGTTCCGGCTATGGCTACACCTTC,CASSPRGGSGYGYTF
TRBJ1-1,.,.,TRBV19,TGTGCCAGCACCCCTAGGGGGAACACTGAAGCTTTCTTT,CASTPRGNTEAFF
TRBJ2-7,.,.,TRBV7-9,TGTGCCAGCAGCGAAAGGACAGGGCGGGGGTACGAGCAGTACTTC,CASSERTGRGYEQYF
TRBJ1-2,.,TRBD1,TRBV4-3,TGCGCCAGCAGCCAAGCCGGACAGGGCTATGGCTACACCTTC,CASSQAGQGYGYTF
TRBJ1-6,.,TRBD1,TRBV3-1/TRBV3-2,TGTGCCAGCAGCCAAGCGACAGGGCCCCTCCACTTT,CASSQATGPLHF
TRBJ2-5,few,TRBD2,TRBV4-1,TGCGCCAGCAGCCAAGGGACTAGCGGGATGTGGGGAGAGACCCAGTACTTC,CASSQGTSGMWGETQYF
TRBJ2-2,.,.,TRBV24-1,TGTGCCACCAGTGATCCCCGACAGGCCGGGGAGCTGTTTTTT,CATSDPRQAGELFF
TRBJ1-5,.,.,TRBV5-8,TGTGCCAGCAGCTTGGAGGCAGGGGCTCAGGGTCAGCCCCAGCATTTT,CASSLEAGAQGQPQHF
TRBJ1-1,.,.,TRBV27,TGTGCCAGCAGTTTATCGCCAGGGGAGCGGTCAGCTTTCTTT,CASSLSPGERSAFF
TRBJ2-3,once,TRBD2,TRBV9,TGTGCCAGCAGCACCGAGGGGCTAGCGGACACAGATACGCAGTATTTT,CASSTEGLADTDTQYF
TRBJ2-3,.,.,TRBV4-3,TGCGCCAGCAGCCAAGGACCCATCCCGGGAGATACGCAGTATTTT,CASSQGPIPGDTQYF
TRBJ1-6,once,.,TRBV7-3,TGTGCCAGCAGCTTTGGCGGGGCGAATAATTCACCCCTCCACTTT,CASSFGGANNSPLHF
TRBJ1-3,.,TRBD1,TRBV5-1,TGCGCCAGCAGACTAAGGACAGGGTCTGGAAACACCATATATTTT,CASRLRTGSGNTIYF
TRBJ1-5,.,.,TRBV28,TGTGCCAGCAGTTTCGTAAATCAGCCCCAGCATTTT,CASSFVNQPQHF
TRBJ2-7,.,TRBD1,TRBV12-3/TRBV12-4,TGTGCCAGCAGACGACAGGGCTACGAGCAGTACTTC,CASRRQGYEQYF
TRBJ2-7,once,TRBD1,TRBV6-2/TRBV6-3,TGTGCCAGCAGCACTGGACAGGGAATCATCCAGTACTTC,CASSTGQGIIQYF
TRBJ1-2,.,TRBD1,TRBV7-3,TGTGCCAGCAGCTCCGGTGGTACAGGGGGCTTGGATGGCTACACCTTC,CASSSGGTGGLDGYTF
TRBJ1-6,.,TRBD1,TRBV3-1/TRBV3-2,TGTGCCAGCAGCCCCCACGGACAGGGGGCGTCACCCCTCCACTTT,CASSPHGQGASPLHF
TRBJ1-2,.,.,TRBV7-2,TGTGCCAGCAGCGCCAGCTATGGACAGCCTACTTACACCTTC,CASSASYGQPTYTF
TRBJ2-7,few,.,TRBV28,TGTGCCAGCAGTTTATGGGAACAGCCTTCCTACGAGCAGTACTTC,CASSLWEQPSYEQYF
TRBJ1-1,.,.,TRBV7-2,TGTGCCAGCAGCTTTACCCAGGGGGAAGCTTTCTTT,CASSFTQGEAFF